These 21 T cell receptor beta chains were sequenced from one sample in a study of somatic mutations in cytotoxic T cells in rheumatoid arthritis. Data came from immunoSEQ multiplex PCR; TCRdb stores just in-frame clones and leaves some out. The repertoire has about 36,000 clones, roughly four fifths of them found once; the top ten carry roughly 3.4%. The sequencing input was CD8+ T cells sorted from blood. The receptors originated from a man aged 40-49 years in good health.

This clone was found a few times. V is TRBV5-4 and J is TRBJ1-5; D uncertain. From germline, CDR1 is SGHNT and CDR2 YYREEE (reference sequence). The CDR3 spans 13 residues. V was trimmed by 5 bases and J by 2 bases, leaving 8 bases between them. In nucleotides, the CDR3 is TGTGCCAGCAGTCTTTGGGGCAATCAGCCCCAGCATTTT. Translating gives CASSLWGNQPQHF.

The gene calls are TRBV6-5 and TRBJ2-1, with TRBD1 matching over 9 bases. The germline CDR1 and CDR2 sequences are MNHEY and SVGAGI. This CDR3 spans 15 amino acids. The V and J ends lost 0 bases and 4 bases, in that order; junction bases with no gene match: 1. CDR3 amino acids: CASSYSDRGYNEQFF. The DNA for the CDR3 is TGTGCCAGCAGTTACTCGGACAGGGGATACAATGAGCAGTTCTTC.

The chain carries TRBV10-3 and TRBJ2-1; either TRBD1 or TRBD2 may fit D (6 bases each). CDR3 length equals 15 residues. Deletions cut 0 bases from V and 8 bases from J, with 14 bases between. CDR1 ENHRY and CDR2 SYGVKD come from the germline V gene. CDR3 sequence reads: CAISESFGGGHEQFF. CDR3 coding DNA: TGTGCCATCAGTGAGTCTTTTGGTGGGGGGCATGAGCAGTTCTTC.

V and J are TRBV7-8 and TRBJ2-1; D gene uncertain. Germline values: CDR1 SGHVS, CDR2 FQNEAQ. The germline V and J ends were trimmed by 5 bases and 4 bases, with 15 bases remaining between them. This CDR3 has 15 amino acids. The CDR3 sequence is CASSPTESTYNEQFF. CDR3 bases: TGTGCCAGCAGCCCCACGGAGAGCACTTACAATGAGCAGTTCTTC.

The chain joins TRBV27 to TRBJ1-5; D is perhaps TRBD1 (6 bases). V was cut by 5 bases and J by 0 bases, with 17 bases left in between. The CDR3 is 17 amino acids. Germline values: CDR1 MNHEY, CDR2 SMNVEV (reference sequence). DNA for the CDR3: TGTGCCAGCAGTCCACTCCCCCGGACAGTTAGCAATCAGCCCCAGCATTTT. Translation: CASSPLPRTVSNQPQHF.

The chain couples TRBV18 to TRBJ2-7; possible D gene TRBD2, 5 bases. Trimming left V 1 base short and J 1 base short, with 8 bases between. Germline V CDR1 and CDR2: KGHSH, LQKENI. This CDR3 region has 14 residues. CDR3 amino acids: CASSPRETSYEQYF. In DNA form, the CDR3 reads TGTGCCAGCTCACCACGGGAGACATCCTACGAGCAGTACTTC. Supplemented by reference TRBV18 and TRBJ2-7, the full variable domain reads NAGVMQNPRHLVRRRGQEARLRCSPMKGHSHVYWYRQLPEEGLKFMVYLQKENIIDESGMPKERFSAEFPKEGPSILRIQQVVRGDSAAYFCASSPRETSYEQYFGPGTRLTVT.

The rearrangement uses TRBV5-1 and TRBJ2-5; TRBD2 is a possible D gene (6 bases). The DNA matches TRBJ2-7 better at its end, which makes the J call doubtful. The CDR3 covers 15 residues. From germline, CDR1 is SGHRS and CDR2 YFSETQ. The CDR3 DNA is TGCGCCAGCAGCTTGGGGGGGGACGGTTCCTACGAGCAGTACTTC. It codes for CASSLGGDGSYEQYF.

The CDR3 coding sequence is TGTGCCAGCGGTAGCGGGACGGGCACCGGGGAGCTGTTTTTT. This gives the protein CASGSGTGTGELFF. This sequence joins TRBV27 and TRBJ2-2; 8 bases fit TRBD2. This CDR3 region has 14 residues. Germline V CDR1 and CDR2: MNHEY, SMNVEV (reference sequence). J gave up 4 bases and V 8 bases, and 6 bases lay outside the gene matches.

This chain links TRBV27 with TRBJ2-1; weak D call: TRBD2 (5 bases). CDR3 size: 15 residues. The V and J ends lost 2 bases and 9 bases respectively, with 17 bases between them. In germline, CDR1 is MNHEY, CDR2 SMNVEV (reference sequence). CDR3 DNA: TGTGCCAGCAGTTTACGGGGAAATACAATGCTTGAGCAGTTCTTC. As protein: CASSLRGNTMLEQFF.

J is TRBJ2-1 and V is TRBV7-3, with D perhaps TRBD2 (6 bases). The CDR3 contains 18 residues. Trimming left V 2 bases short and J 3 bases short, with 20 bases between. The germline V gene has CDR1 SGHTA and CDR2 FQGTGA. The CDR3 DNA reads as TGTGCCAGCAGCTTAGACCTGTCGGGGCTAGCGAACTACAATGAGCAGTTCTTC. It yields the protein CASSLDLSGLANYNEQFF.

The chain carries TRBV7-9 and TRBJ1-1, with a weak D call TRBD1 (5 bases). The germline V gene has CDR1 SEHNR and CDR2 FQNEAQ (reference sequence). The CDR3 sequence is 11 residues long. Trimming stripped 5 bases from V and 7 bases from J, with 8 bases between. The CDR3 DNA sequence: TGTGCCAGCAGCGTAGGGGTTGAAGCTTTCTTT. Amino acid sequence: CASSVGVEAFF.

This clone was recorded only once. This chain uses TRBV29-1 with TRBJ2-7; 8 bases fit TRBD2. CDR3 length: 13 residues. From germline, CDR1 is SQVTM and CDR2 ANQGSEA. The junction had 4 bases not matched to a gene; V was cut back by 4 bases and J by 2 bases. CDR3 loop: CSVVLAEAYEQYF. The CDR3 nucleotides read TGCAGCGTTGTACTAGCGGAGGCCTACGAGCAGTACTTC.

This chain connects TRBV27 to TRBJ2-7; D tentatively reads TRBD1 or TRBD2 (5 bases each). The V gene lost 8 bases and the J gene lost 6 bases, with 20 bases spanning the gap. The CDR3 covers 14 residues. Germline lookup yields CDR1 MNHEY and CDR2 SMNVEV (reference sequence). In DNA, the CDR3 is TGTGCCAGCCGCCCCGGGGTAGGGGTTCGCGAGCAGTACTTC. Translating gives CASRPGVGVREQYF.

This chain links TRBV14 with TRBJ1-1; no firm D call. The germline V gene encodes CDR1 SGHDN and CDR2 FVKESK. V lost 0 bases to trimming and J lost 0 bases, with 11 bases between them. The CDR3 totals 16 residues. The CDR3 spells CASSQDLAGLNTEAFF. For the CDR3, the DNA is TGTGCCAGCAGCCAAGACCTTGCCGGGCTGAACACTGAAGCTTTCTTT.

The rearrangement joins TRBV28 to TRBJ2-3; D possibly corresponds to TRBD2 (5 bases). Per germline, CDR1 MDHEN and CDR2 SYDVKM. The CDR3 covers 12 residues. The ends were cut back, 4 bases at V and 6 bases at J, with 8 bases in the middle. DNA for the CDR3: TGTGCCAGCAGTTCGGGATCGGATACGCAGTATTTT. Protein product: CASSSGSDTQYF.

The chain has TRBV6-5 and TRBJ2-3; 8 nucleotides align to TRBD2. V lost 0 bases, J lost 1 base, and 3 bases stayed unmatched. The CDR3 loop spans 16 amino acids. Germline V gives CDR1 MNHEY, CDR2 SVGAGI. The CDR3 region is CASSYSPGRGTDTQYF. DNA for the CDR3: TGTGCCAGCAGTTACTCGCCCGGGAGGGGCACAGATACGCAGTATTTT.

This sequence joins TRBV27 and TRBJ2-4, with D perhaps TRBD1 or TRBD2 (5 bases each). V gave up 8 bases and J gave up 0 bases, with 11 bases separating them. CDR1 and CDR2 from the germline V gene are MNHEY and SMNVEV (reference sequence). The CDR3 spans 14 residues. This CDR3 reads CASSPGTAKNIQYF. Written as DNA, the CDR3 is TGTGCCAGCTCACCGGGGACAGCCAAAAACATTCAGTACTTC.

V and J are TRBV7-8 and TRBJ2-1; D might be TRBD1 or TRBD2, each matching 5 bases. The ends were cut back, 4 bases at V and 3 bases at J, with 7 bases in the middle. The CDR3 is 13 amino acids. Per germline, CDR1 SGHVS and CDR2 FQNEAQ. For the CDR3, the DNA is TGTGCCAGCAGCTGGGGGTTCTACAATGAGCAGTTCTTC. This translates into CASSWGFYNEQFF.

The J gene is TRBJ2-7, the V gene TRBV4-1; 11 bases line up with TRBD2. Germline assignment: CDR1 MGHRA and CDR2 YSYEKL. Germline trimming cut 4 bases from V and 5 bases from J; bases unmatched to any gene: 7. The CDR3 runs 15 residues. This chain's CDR3 is CASSLIGTSGDEQYF. CDR3 DNA sequence: TGCGCCAGCAGCCTCATTGGGACTAGCGGCGACGAGCAGTACTTC.

This chain uses TRBV30 with TRBJ2-3; no clear D. This CDR3 has 11 amino acids. Trimming shortened V by 5 bases and J by 5 bases, and 8 bases separated the two germline ends. Germline V gene sequence: CDR1 GTSNPN, CDR2 SVGIG (reference sequence). The CDR3 nucleotides read TGTGCCTGGGAGAGGATAGATACGCAGTATTTT. Amino acid sequence: CAWERIDTQYF.

The V and J genes are TRBV28 and TRBJ2-5, with D possibly TRBD1 on 6 matching bases. This CDR3 comprises 15 residues. Trimming took 2 bases from V and 0 from J, leaving 10 bases between them. Germline CDR1 and CDR2: MDHEN and SYDVKM. The chain's CDR3 is CASSLGQQYQETQYF. The CDR3 nucleotides are TGTGCCAGCAGTTTAGGACAGCAGTACCAAGAGACCCAGTACTTC.